A single sample is the source of the 12 T cell receptor beta chains below, sequenced in a study of technical replicates of blood from a handful of donors. Measured with immunoSEQ multiplex PCR; TCRdb has only the in-frame clones, and not every one. The sample yields some 62,000 clones, approximately 86% seen once. Sequencing was done on a sample of PBMCs. These receptors all stem from a human donor in good health. Some clones in this sample may be carry-over from other donors' samples.

The J gene is TRBJ2-1, the V gene TRBV6-6; 10 bases line up with TRBD2. Losses at the gene ends were 5 bases for V and 2 bases for J; bases not matched to a gene: 6. Germline values: CDR1 MNHNY, CDR2 SVGAGI (reference sequence). The CDR3 extends over 16 amino acids. Written as DNA, the CDR3 is TGTGCCAGCAGTAGCGGGAGGGCAGTGGCCTACAATGAGCAGTTCTTC. Translating gives CASSSGRAVAYNEQFF.

The chain combines TRBV28 with TRBJ2-7; TRBD1 is a possible D gene (6 bases). Germline CDR1 reads MDHEN; CDR2 reads SYDVKM. The CDR3 is 14 residues long. V was clipped by 2 bases and J by 3 bases, with 11 bases between them. The CDR3 sequence is CASSLVQGNYEQYF. Here the CDR3 DNA reads TGTGCCAGCAGTTTAGTACAGGGAAACTACGAGCAGTACTTC.

The chain joins TRBV5-8 to TRBJ2-1; TRBD1 might be the D (6 bases). CDR1 and CDR2 from the germline V gene are SGHTS and YDEGEE. Trimming removed 5 bases at V and 5 bases at J, with 14 bases between. The CDR3 is 14 amino acids. The CDR3 sequence: CASSYRDTNNEQFF. In DNA, the CDR3 is TGTGCCAGCAGTTACCGGGACACAAACAATGAGCAGTTCTTC.

The chain couples TRBV5-1 to TRBJ1-1, with D possibly being TRBD1 (6 bases). Trimming took off 5 bases at V and 0 bases at J, with 17 bases between the two ends. CDR1 SGHRS and CDR2 YFSETQ come from the germline V gene. This CDR3 spans 16 amino acids. Here the CDR3 reads CASSYDQGRMNTEAFF. In DNA, the CDR3 is TGCGCCAGCAGTTATGATCAGGGGCGCATGAACACTGAAGCTTTCTTT.

The chain couples TRBV5-8 to TRBJ2-7; D is unclear. In germline, CDR1 is SGHTS, CDR2 YDEGEE. This CDR3 spans 13 amino acids. V lost 6 bases and J lost 0, with 10 bases in between. The CDR3 reads CASTTVYSYEQYF. In DNA form, the CDR3 reads TGTGCCAGCACCACAGTCTACTCCTACGAGCAGTACTTC.

The table lists this clone with a few counts. The rearrangement joins TRBV2 to TRBJ2-1, with no clear D. The CDR3 length is 12 residues. Germline assignment: CDR1 SNHLY and CDR2 FYNNEI. The ends were cut back, 5 bases at V and 8 bases at J, with 10 bases in the middle. The CDR3: CASSSLDDEQFF. The CDR3 DNA is TGTGCCAGCAGTTCCCTAGATGATGAGCAGTTCTTC.

The V call is TRBV6-5, the J call TRBJ1-2; 8 nucleotides align to TRBD1. The length of the CDR3 is 14 residues. Germline lookup yields CDR1 MNHEY and CDR2 SVGAGI. The V segment lost 5 bases and the J segment 7 bases; nucleotides outside the gene matches: 9. CDR3 amino acids: CASSKRTGSSGYTF. The DNA of the CDR3 is TGTGCCAGCAGTAAACGGACAGGGTCCTCTGGCTACACCTTC.

V usage is TRBV7-2 and J usage is TRBJ2-1; 7 nucleotides agree with TRBD2. This CDR3 has 14 amino acids. The germline gives CDR1 SGHTA, CDR2 FQGNSA. Trimming at V came to 7 bases and at J to 3 bases, leaving 6 bases not matched to a gene. The CDR3 coding sequence is TGTGCCAGCAAGGGCGGGAGCCTCTACAATGAGCAGTTCTTC. As protein: CASKGGSLYNEQFF.

The V gene is TRBV7-8, the J gene TRBJ2-3; weak D call: TRBD1 (8 bases). V lost 5 bases to trimming and J lost 0 bases, with 12 bases between them. The CDR3 is 15 amino acids. CDR1 and CDR2 (germline): SGHVS, FQNEAQ. In DNA form, the CDR3 reads TGTGCCAGCAGCCAGCGGGACAGGAGCACAGATACGCAGTATTTT. Amino acids: CASSQRDRSTDTQYF.

The chain employs TRBV30 and TRBJ1-3; no clear D. The CDR3 extends over 14 amino acids. V lost 0 bases, J lost 0 bases, and 6 bases lay in between. Germline-derived CDR1 and CDR2 are GTSNPN and SVGIG (reference sequence). CDR3 sequence: CAWSVTNSGNTIYF. DNA for the CDR3: TGTGCCTGGAGTGTAACAAACTCTGGAAACACCATATATTTT.

The chain carries TRBV7-9 and TRBJ2-7; 8 bases agree with TRBD1. V lost 5 bases to trimming and J lost 3 bases; unmatched junction nucleotides: 6. CDR3 size: 14 residues. Germline CDR1 SEHNR, CDR2 FQNEAQ (reference sequence). CDR3 sequence (DNA): TGTGCCAGCAGCGCGACAGGGGTTAGCTACGAGCAGTACTTC. This translates into CASSATGVSYEQYF.

This chain links TRBV30 with TRBJ2-1; 10 nucleotides line up with TRBD2. The CDR3 has 17 amino acids. The germline V gene encodes CDR1 GTSNPN and CDR2 SVGIG (reference sequence). The V gene end was trimmed by 4 bases and the J gene end by 5 bases; junction bases not matched to a gene: 14. The CDR3 DNA reads as TGTGCCTGGACCCGTTGGAACCTAGCGGGAGTCAACAATGAGCAGTTCTTC. Residues: CAWTRWNLAGVNNEQFF.